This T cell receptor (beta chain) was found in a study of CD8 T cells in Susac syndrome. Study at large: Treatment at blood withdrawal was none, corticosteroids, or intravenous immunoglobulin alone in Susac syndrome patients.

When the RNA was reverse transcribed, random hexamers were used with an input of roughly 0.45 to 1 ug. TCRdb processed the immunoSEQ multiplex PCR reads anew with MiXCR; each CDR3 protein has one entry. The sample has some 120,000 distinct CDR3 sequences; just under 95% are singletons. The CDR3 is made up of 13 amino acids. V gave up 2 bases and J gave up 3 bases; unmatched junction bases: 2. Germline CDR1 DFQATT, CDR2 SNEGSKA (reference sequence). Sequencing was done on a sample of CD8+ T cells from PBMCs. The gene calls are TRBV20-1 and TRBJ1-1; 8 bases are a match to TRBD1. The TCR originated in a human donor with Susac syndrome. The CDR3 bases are TGCAGTGCTAGATCACAGGGGGACACTGAAGCTTTCTTT. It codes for CSARSQGDTEAFF.